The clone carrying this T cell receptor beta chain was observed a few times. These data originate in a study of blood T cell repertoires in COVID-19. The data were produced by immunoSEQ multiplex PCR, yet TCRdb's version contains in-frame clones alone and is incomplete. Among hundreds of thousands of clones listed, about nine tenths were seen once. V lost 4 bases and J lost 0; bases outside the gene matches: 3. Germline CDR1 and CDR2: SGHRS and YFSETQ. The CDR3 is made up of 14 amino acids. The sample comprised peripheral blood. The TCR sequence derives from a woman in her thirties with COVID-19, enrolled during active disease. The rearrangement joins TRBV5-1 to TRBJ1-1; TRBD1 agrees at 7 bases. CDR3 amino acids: CASSPGTVNTEAFF. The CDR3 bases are TGCGCCAGCAGCCCCGGGACAGTGAACACTGAAGCTTTCTTT. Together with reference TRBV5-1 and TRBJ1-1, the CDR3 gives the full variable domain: KAGVTQTPRYLIKTRGQQVTLSCSPISGHRSVSWYQQTPGQGLQFLFEYFSETQRNKGNFPGRFSGRQFSNSRSEMNVSTLELGDSALYLCASSPGTVNTEAFFGQGTRLTVV.